The clone carrying this T cell receptor (beta chain) was seen a handful of times. The antigen remains undetermined. The data were obtained in a study of blood T cells in healthy people across ages. A sample-barcoded 5' primer and a J-beta primer mix were used in a second PCR of roughly 7 to 11 cycles. TCRdb recomputed calls from the 5' RACE reads with MiXCR, one row per CDR3 protein. Of about a million distinct CDR3 sequences in the sample, approximately 38% were seen once. Trimming took off 5 bases at V and 7 bases at J, with 9 bases between the two ends. The CDR3 is 12 amino acids. The V gene's germline CDR1 is SNHLY and CDR2 FYNNEI. Findings and limits, study-wide: Older individuals had lower TCR beta diversity per million T cells (the decline was roughly linear). Leaving the PBMCs unsorted stopped any conclusive comparison of naive versus antigen-experienced cells.

Researchers isolated at least 7 million PBMCs per sample. Sequenced input: blood. The J gene is TRBJ2-1, the V gene TRBV2, with D hard to call. This sequence originates from a young man in good health. CDR3 nucleotide sequence: TGTGCCAGCAGTATCGACCGGAATGAGCAGTTCTTC. Its protein product is CASSIDRNEQFF.